Shown below are 2 T cell receptor beta chains from a single sample sequenced in a study of CD8+ T cells in alopecia areata (dated by TCRdb to about 2018). The library was generated by the immunoSEQ multiplex PCR assay. RNA was extracted from all samples and reverse transcribed into cDNA as template for TCR sequencing. As stored in TCRdb, this immuneACCESS dataset retains in-frame rearrangements with V and J assigned. A fraction of the clones does not appear; measured against another copy, unresolved V genes explain less than half of the discrepancy, and the remainder lacks a known reason. This sample is represented by more than 11,000 clones; around three fifths of them were singletons. The top ten clones comprise around 3.9% of the sample. CD4+ cells from five biomarker-study patients were further sorted into CD25+CD127- cells. The specimen sequenced was CD4+ Tregs sorted from blood. Every receptor here comes from a human donor with alopecia areata.

This clone has a handful of counts. V gene TRBV5-1 combines with J gene TRBJ2-1; D remains ambiguous. Germline loops: CDR1 SGHRS, CDR2 YFSETQ. The length of the CDR3 is 12 residues. Trimming pared 0 bases from V and 10 bases from J, leaving 8 bases between. In nucleotides, the CDR3 is TGCGCCAGCAGCTTGGATGGGTACGAGCAGTTCTTC. Its translation is CASSLDGYEQFF.

The chain joins TRBV27 to TRBJ1-2, with unresolved D. The CDR3 contains 13 residues. V was cut by 6 bases and J by 4 bases, with 12 bases left in between. Per the germline V gene, CDR1 is MNHEY and CDR2 is SMNVEV (reference sequence). The CDR3 region has the DNA TGTGCCAGCAGAAACCCAGGAGTCTATGGCTACACCTTC. This codes for CASRNPGVYGYTF.